Below are 21 T cell receptor beta chains sequenced from a single sample in a study of T cell repertoires in cytomegalovirus infection. TCRdb redid the calling of the reads with MiXCR, one entry per CDR3 protein. The data contain some 320,000 distinct CDR3 sequences, 25% to 35% of them singletons. Their antigens are not known. This material consisted of cultured PBMCs, taken from culture after CMV antigen stimulation. The origin of the receptors is a human donor in good health (CMV status not recorded). Some clones in this sample may be carry-over from other donors' samples.

The chain couples TRBV10-3 to TRBJ2-2, with 9 bases identical to TRBD2. J was trimmed by 8 bases and V by 2 bases; bases with no gene match: 6. The CDR3 runs to 15 residues. Germline V gene sequence: CDR1 ENHRY, CDR2 SYGVKD. The CDR3 loop reads CAISEPREGSGELFF. The CDR3 DNA follows: TGTGCCATCAGTGAGCCGCGGGAGGGGTCTGGGGAGCTGTTTTTT.

This clonotype occurred a few times. The chain uses TRBV12-3 or TRBV12-4 and TRBJ1-3, with a weak D call TRBD1 (6 bases). Trimming took 5 bases from V and 3 from J, leaving 14 bases between them. The CDR3 contains 15 residues. CDR3 region: CASSTSGTYGNTIYF. The DNA for the CDR3 is TGTGCCAGCAGTACCTCAGGGACATATGGAAACACCATATATTTT.

V gene TRBV12-3 or TRBV12-4 combines with J gene TRBJ2-2; D is uncertain. Trimming left V 4 bases short and J 10 bases short, with 13 bases between. CDR3 length equals 13 residues. The CDR3, as DNA: TGTGCCAGCAGTTCCCCACAAGGTGTGGAGCTGTTTTTT. It is translated as CASSSPQGVELFF.

This clonotype was detected ten times or more. The chain has TRBV27 and TRBJ2-5; tentative D call: TRBD1 (5 bases). Between the trimmed V and J ends, which lost 3 bases and 4 bases, there was a span of 9 bases. Looked up from germline, CDR1 is MNHEY and CDR2 is SMNVEV (reference sequence). The CDR3 has 13 residues. The CDR3 DNA is TGTGCCAGCAGTTTTTGGCAGGGAGAGACCCAGTACTTC. Translated, it gives CASSFWQGETQYF.

The CDR3 nucleotides are TGTGCCAGCAGCTTAGCACAGGGGGCTAGCAATCAGCCCCAGCATTTT. Protein: CASSLAQGASNQPQHF. This chain connects TRBV7-9 to TRBJ1-5; 9 bases map to TRBD1. Germline CDR1 and CDR2: SEHNR and FQNEAQ (reference sequence). J was trimmed by 0 bases and V by 0 bases; bases with no gene match: 0. This CDR3 is built from 16 residues.

This clonotype was found many times. The gene calls are TRBV4-1 and TRBJ1-2; possible D gene TRBD1, 5 bases. The CDR3 contains 16 residues. Per germline, CDR1 MGHRA and CDR2 YSYEKL. Trimming left V 1 base short and J 0 bases short, with 12 bases between. This CDR3 reads CASSQVATGANYGYTF. In DNA form, the CDR3 reads TGCGCCAGCAGCCAAGTCGCAACAGGCGCTAACTATGGCTACACCTTC.

V is TRBV12-3 or TRBV12-4 and J is TRBJ2-2; D call uncertain. This CDR3 spans 14 amino acids. Trimming removed 8 bases from V and 2 bases from J, with 12 bases in between. CDR3: CASRGNQNTGELFF. CDR3 DNA sequence: TGTGCCAGCCGCGGAAATCAAAACACCGGGGAGCTGTTTTTT.

The CDR3 spells CASSLGGGPVTEAFF. CDR3 nucleotides: TGTGCCAGCAGTTTAGGTGGGGGGCCGGTCACTGAAGCTTTCTTT. The chain combines TRBV27 with TRBJ1-1; a possible D gene is TRBD1 (6 bases). Per the germline V gene, CDR1 is MNHEY and CDR2 is SMNVEV (reference sequence). Trimming took off 2 bases at V and 4 bases at J, with 14 bases between the two ends. CDR3 length equals 15 residues.

V is TRBV6-2 or TRBV6-3 and J is TRBJ1-3; unclear D gene. This CDR3 has 15 amino acids. The germline V gene encodes CDR1 MNHEY and CDR2 SVGEGT. V was trimmed by 8 bases and J by 0 bases, leaving 14 bases between them. CDR3 residues: CASGRQSFSGNTIYF. The CDR3 nucleotides read TGTGCCAGCGGACGGCAGTCCTTCTCTGGAAACACCATATATTTT.

To note about this clonotype: This sequence may be a read error, since a much larger clone differs from it by one base. Because the CDR3 is missing its conserved closing phenylalanine or tryptophan, this is likely a read error. As DNA, the CDR3 is TGTGCCAGCAGTCCCGATGGGGGCAATCAGCCCCAGCATTCT. This gives the protein CASSPDGGNQPQHS. This chain joins TRBV7-2 and TRBJ1-5; no definite D call. V was pared by 6 bases and J by 2 bases, with 11 bases between. From germline, CDR1 is SGHTA and CDR2 FQGNSA. The CDR3 totals 14 residues.

The rearrangement uses TRBV7-2 and TRBJ2-6; D is perhaps TRBD1 (5 bases). The germline CDR1 and CDR2 sequences are SGHTA and FQGNSA. Trimming shortened V by 0 bases and J by 4 bases, and 13 bases separated the two germline ends. The CDR3 runs 17 residues. CDR3 amino acids: CASSLADAGLGANVLTF. CDR3 DNA sequence: TGTGCCAGCAGCTTAGCCGATGCAGGGTTGGGGGCCAACGTCCTGACTTTC.

The chain has TRBV12-3 or TRBV12-4 and TRBJ2-7, with 7 bases fitting TRBD1. The CDR3 contains 14 residues. With V trimmed by 5 bases and J by 4 bases, 8 bases remained unmatched. CDR3 nucleotides: TGTGCCAGCAGTCACCGGGACAGAGAATACGAGCAGTACTTC. It translates to CASSHRDREYEQYF.

The chain links TRBV28 to TRBJ2-1; 11 bases fit TRBD2. The ends lost 4 bases at V and 7 bases at J; junction bases unmatched: 9. Germline V lookup: CDR1 MDHEN, CDR2 SYDVKM. The CDR3 is made up of 16 amino acids. CDR3 coding DNA: TGTGCCAGCAGTTCCACTACGGCTAGCGGGAGGAATGAGCAGTTCTTC. It codes for CASSSTTASGRNEQFF.

This clonotype was counted a few times. V and J are TRBV20-1 and TRBJ2-1; TRBD2 matches 8 bases. Germline CDR1 and CDR2: DFQATT and SNEGSKA (reference sequence). J gave up 7 bases and V 4 bases, and 15 bases lay outside the gene matches. This CDR3 comprises 16 residues. This chain's CDR3 is CSATFIGRAGGNEQFF. In DNA, the CDR3 is TGCAGTGCTACCTTTATCGGGAGGGCCGGGGGGAATGAGCAGTTCTTC.

The CDR3: CASSGGQNNEKLFF. The CDR3 nucleotides read TGTGCCAGCAGTGGCGGCCAGAATAATGAAAAACTGTTTTTT. V and J are TRBV12-3 or TRBV12-4 and TRBJ1-4, with unresolved D. The CDR3 has 14 amino acids. Trimming took off 5 bases at V and 4 bases at J, with 11 bases between the two ends.

This clonotype occurred a few times. The chain couples TRBV12-3 or TRBV12-4 to TRBJ1-2; 7 nucleotides match TRBD1. Germline trimming cut 4 bases from V and 6 bases from J; bases unmatched to any gene: 5. This CDR3 contains 13 residues. The CDR3 loop is CASSSKGANGYTF. CDR3 coding DNA: TGTGCCAGCAGTTCGAAGGGGGCCAATGGCTACACCTTC.

The rearrangement links TRBV3-1 to TRBJ1-1, with D tentatively TRBD1 (6 bases). V lost 1 base and J lost 8, with 20 bases in between. The germline CDR1 and CDR2 sequences are LGHDT and YNNKEL (reference sequence). This CDR3 is 16 amino acids long. The CDR3 loop is CASSQGRTAEPREAFF. The CDR3 DNA reads TGTGCCAGCAGCCAAGGGCGGACAGCTGAACCTCGAGAAGCTTTCTTT.

This sequence joins TRBV2 and TRBJ1-5, with no clear D. Trimming stripped 8 bases from V and 2 bases from J, with 13 bases between. Germline values: CDR1 SNHLY, CDR2 FYNNEI. This CDR3 contains 14 residues. The CDR3 DNA is TGTGCCAGCTCCGACGGGTACGGCAATCAGCCCCAGCATTTT. Residues: CASSDGYGNQPQHF.

Only a few counts were recorded for this clonotype. This chain uses TRBV7-9 with TRBJ2-5, with 12 positions matching TRBD1. CDR1 and CDR2 from the germline V gene are SEHNR and FQNEAQ (reference sequence). J gave up 5 bases and V 5 bases, and 6 bases lay outside the gene matches. This CDR3 is built from 15 residues. CDR3 region: CASSPGTGGAETQYF. CDR3 DNA sequence: TGTGCCAGCAGCCCCGGGACAGGGGGCGCCGAGACCCAGTACTTC.

This clonotype showed up just a few times. The rearrangement joins TRBV3-1 to TRBJ2-7; D might be TRBD1 or TRBD2, each matching 6 bases. This CDR3 has 15 amino acids. V shed 3 bases and J shed 4 bases, with 16 bases lying between them. The germline gives CDR1 LGHDT, CDR2 YNNKEL (reference sequence). The CDR3 DNA follows: TGTGCCAGCAGCCATAATATCGGGGGCGGGTACGAGCAGTACTTC. Its protein is CASSHNIGGGYEQYF.

This chain connects TRBV10-3 to TRBJ1-2; the D is unclear. Germline loops: CDR1 ENHRY, CDR2 SYGVKD. Trimming took off 2 bases at V and 4 bases at J, with 8 bases between the two ends. The CDR3 is made up of 13 amino acids. The CDR3 DNA is TGTGCCATCAGTGAGGCCTTCTCCTATGGCTACACCTTC. This sequence encodes CAISEAFSYGYTF.